These 10 T cell receptor beta chains were all obtained from the same sample, sequenced in a study of OX40 agonist ivuxolimab in advanced cancers. The method was immunoSEQ multiplex PCR; TCRdb's version includes in-frame clones alone and lacks a portion of them. The data hold about 100,000 clones, with about 96% observed a single time. This sample comprised CD4+ or CD8+ T cells sorted from blood, obtained in a trial of the OX40 agonist ivuxolimab. These TCRs come from an adult with an advanced solid tumor such as melanoma, head and neck, liver or kidney cancer.

The rearrangement joins TRBV5-1 to TRBJ2-7, with TRBD1 as a possible D gene (6 bases). V was cut by 5 bases and J by 4 bases, with 22 bases left in between. Germline V gene lookup returns CDR1 SGHRS and CDR2 YFSETQ. The length of the CDR3 is 16 residues. CDR3 protein: CASSQEAGTSLYEQYF. The CDR3 nucleotides read TGCGCCAGCAGTCAAGAGGCCGGGACATCACTTTACGAGCAGTACTTC.

V gene TRBV6-6 combines with J gene TRBJ1-3; unclear D gene. Trimming removed 4 bases at V and 0 bases at J, with 10 bases between. The CDR3 consists of 15 residues. Germline lookup yields CDR1 MNHNY and CDR2 SVGAGI (reference sequence). The DNA of the CDR3 is TGTGCCAGCAGTTGGATGGGGATCTCTGGAAACACCATATATTTT. Its translation: CASSWMGISGNTIYF.

The chain recombines TRBV11-2 with TRBJ1-2, with D unresolved. The CDR3 extends over 11 amino acids. Trimming took off 4 bases at V and 6 bases at J, with 6 bases between the two ends. Germline-derived CDR1 and CDR2 are SGHAT and FQNNGV. The CDR3 DNA reads as TGTGCCAGCAGCTACCCCGATGGCTACACCTTC. It yields the protein CASSYPDGYTF. Filled out from reference TRBV11-2 and TRBJ1-2, the complete variable domain reads EAGVAQSPRYKIIEKRQSVAFWCNPISGHATLYWYQQILGQGPKLLIQFQNNGVVDDSQLPKDRFSAERLKGVDSTLKIQPAKLEDSAVYLCASSYPDGYTFGSGTRLTVV.

The chain joins TRBV19 to TRBJ2-7; 7 nucleotides align to TRBD1. This CDR3 has 12 amino acids. J gave up 3 bases and V 5 bases, and 1 base lay outside the gene matches. Germline CDR1 LNHDA, CDR2 SQIVND (reference sequence). CDR3 region: CASSGTDYEQYF. The CDR3 nucleotides are TGTGCCAGTAGTGGGACAGACTACGAGCAGTACTTC.

The V gene is TRBV4-1, the J gene TRBJ1-5, with D possibly being TRBD1 (5 bases). The CDR3 sequence is 14 residues long. Germline V gene data show CDR1 as MGHRA and CDR2 as YSYEKL. Trimming removed 3 bases from V and 2 bases from J, with 8 bases in between. CDR3 DNA sequence: TGCGCCAGCAGCCAGGGGGTGGGCAATCAGCCCCAGCATTTT. Encoded protein: CASSQGVGNQPQHF.

The V call is TRBV27, the J call TRBJ1-2; 7 nucleotides agree with TRBD1. Germline V gene lookup returns CDR1 MNHEY and CDR2 SMNVEV (reference sequence). The CDR3 loop spans 17 amino acids. V trimming: 2 bases; J trimming: 3 bases; junction bases outside the gene matches: 12. The CDR3 loop is CASSLKFPGDSYYGYTF. In DNA, the CDR3 is TGTGCCAGCAGTTTAAAGTTCCCGGGGGACAGCTACTATGGCTACACCTTC.

The rearrangement joins TRBV9 to TRBJ1-4; TRBD1 might be the D (6 bases). Trimming removed 4 bases at V and 5 bases at J, with 15 bases between. The CDR3 is made up of 15 amino acids. The germline V gene encodes CDR1 SGDLS and CDR2 YYNGEE. In DNA form, the CDR3 reads TGTGCCAGCAGCACCACAGGGTCAGCCAATGAAAAACTGTTTTTT. It yields the protein CASSTTGSANEKLFF.

This rearrangement joins TRBV28 to TRBJ1-2; D not resolved. The length of the CDR3 is 13 residues. Germline-derived CDR1 and CDR2 are MDHEN and SYDVKM. Trimming cost V 2 bases and J 4 bases, with 8 bases left between them. CDR3 bases: TGTGCCAGCAGTTTAAAGGATGGCTATGGCTACACCTTC. Translated, it gives CASSLKDGYGYTF.

This chain connects TRBV7-3 to TRBJ2-7; 7 bases map to TRBD1. This CDR3 comprises 15 residues. V gave up 5 bases and J gave up 7 bases; unmatched junction bases: 14. The germline gives CDR1 SGHTA, CDR2 FQGTGA. The CDR3 nucleotides are TGTGCCAGCAGCCCAATCGGGGTAACAGGGGATGAGCAGTACTTC. Amino acids: CASSPIGVTGDEQYF.

The chain recombines TRBV28 with TRBJ1-5, with D tentatively TRBD1 (6 bases). The germline V gene has CDR1 MDHEN and CDR2 SYDVKM. The CDR3 runs to 18 residues. V shed 3 bases and J shed 0 bases, with 18 bases lying between them. This CDR3 reads CASSFRTAGGYSNQPQHF. CDR3 DNA sequence: TGTGCCAGCAGTTTCCGGACAGCCGGAGGTTATAGCAATCAGCCCCAGCATTTT.